This T cell receptor beta chain was obtained from a study of CD8 T cells in ankylosing spondylitis. It was by quantitative 5'-RACE with molecular barcodes that TCR beta libraries were made. TCRdb analysed the 5' RACE reads with MiXCR anew, one entry per CDR3 protein. This sample has around 100,000 distinct CDR3 sequences, with approximately 25% found just once. Losses at the gene ends were 4 bases for V and 3 bases for J; bases not matched to a gene: 5. CDR3 length: 15 amino acids. Per germline, CDR1 SGHRS and CDR2 YFSETQ. There are many counts of this clonotype. Its antigen is not identified. Findings and limits, study-wide: Blood from ankylosing spondylitis patients appeared to carry a characteristic roughly eight-variant TCR beta motif. Relatively rare in peripheral blood, disease-linked clones were also CD8+. Disease-associated clones were reportedly significantly overrepresented in matched ankylosing spondylitis synovial fluid.

The specimen was synovial fluid, either unsorted or a sorted T cell fraction (not recorded which). The receptor's source is a male donor with ankylosing spondylitis. The chain joins TRBV5-1 to TRBJ2-2; 8 nucleotides line up with TRBD1. The CDR3 region is CASSTGQADTGELFF. In DNA form, the CDR3 reads TGCGCCAGCAGCACGGGACAGGCGGACACCGGGGAGCTGTTTTTT.